The rows below give T cell receptor beta chains drawn from one sample of a study of T cell changes during pregnancy in multiple sclerosis. Profiling relied on immunoSEQ multiplex PCR, and the TCRdb table lists in-frame clones only, not all of them. Of about 100,000 clones listed, more than 80% are singletons. This sample comprised peripheral blood, obtained in the second trimester of pregnancy. Receptors originate from a female donor with multiple sclerosis, enrolled in a pregnancy study. CDR3s include the opening cysteine and the closing phenylalanine or tryptophan. A D gene is named only where the DNA matches it firmly. The size entry is marked missing in some rows and otherwise reads once, few, many or a size class.

-	TRBV7-6	TRBD1	TRBJ2-7	TGTGCCAGCAGCTCCTACAGGGGCTCCTACGAGCAGTACTTC	CASSSYRGSYEQYF
-	TRBV28	TRBD1	TRBJ1-3	TGTGCCAGCAGTCTCCCGGGACAGGGCCTTTCCTCCTCTGGAAACACCATATATTTT	CASSLPGQGLSSSGNTIYF
-	TRBV6-5	-	TRBJ2-2	TGTGCCAGCAGTGGTATTCTGGGGGCCGAGCTGTTTTTT	CASSGILGAELFF
-	TRBV7-6	TRBD2	TRBJ2-6	TGTGCCAGCAGCTTAGTGGGGGGGACTGGGGCCAACGTCCTGACTTTC	CASSLVGGTGANVLTF
-	TRBV15	-	TRBJ1-5	TGTGCCACCAGCAGAGATCGCGCGGGGGAGGGCAATCAGCCCCAGCATTTT	CATSRDRAGEGNQPQHF
-	TRBV6-5	TRBD2	TRBJ2-1	TGTGCCAGCAGTCGGACTAGCGGAAACAATGAGCAGTTCTTC	CASSRTSGNNEQFF
-	TRBV2	-	TRBJ1-2	TGTGCCAGCAGTGCAGAATTAAATAACTATGGCTACACCTTC	CASSAELNNYGYTF
-	TRBV9	TRBD2	TRBJ2-4	TGTGCCAGCAGCGTAGAAGCTAGCGGGGTAGCCAAAAACATTCAGTACTTC	CASSVEASGVAKNIQYF
once	TRBV5-5	TRBD1	TRBJ2-1	TGTGCCAGCAGCTGGGGACAGAGGGAATTCTTC	CASSWGQREFF
-	TRBV7-8	TRBD1	TRBJ2-1	TGTGCCAGCAGCTCGGACAGGGGGAGCAATGAGCAGTTCTTC	CASSSDRGSNEQFF
-	TRBV28	-	TRBJ2-2	TGTGCCAGCAGCCTAGGGGGGGGGCCCAACACCGGGGAGCTGTTTTTT	CASSLGGGPNTGELFF
-	TRBV19	TRBD1	TRBJ2-1	TGTGCCAGTAGTGGGACAGGGGGCAATGAGCAGTTCTTC	CASSGTGGNEQFF
-	TRBV7-9	TRBD1	TRBJ1-2	TGTGCCAGCAGTCTAGGGTCCGGGACAGATAACTATGGCTACACCTTC	CASSLGSGTDNYGYTF
-	TRBV15	TRBD2	TRBJ2-3	TGTGCCACCAGCAGTAGCGGGAGGGGAGATACGCAGTATTTT	CATSSSGRGDTQYF
once	TRBV19	-	TRBJ2-7	TGTGCCAGTAGTATAGCGGGAGCTAACTACGAGCAGTACTTC	CASSIAGANYEQYF
-	TRBV7-2	TRBD2	TRBJ2-3	TGTGCCAGCAGCTTGAGGGGACTAGCGCAGGTCCAAGATACGCAGTATTTT	CASSLRGLAQVQDTQYF
-	TRBV9	-	TRBJ1-3	TGTGCCAGCAGCGTGACCCGGACAGCCACTATCGCGGGAAACACCATATATTTT	CASSVTRTATIAGNTIYF
-	TRBV6-1	-	TRBJ2-5	TGTGCCAGCAGTGACCTCTTCGGAGAGACCCAGTACTTC	CASSDLFGETQYF
-	TRBV6-1	-	TRBJ2-1	TGTGCCAGCAGTGAAGCCCGACTAGTTAGCGAGCAGTTCTTC	CASSEARLVSEQFF
-	TRBV19	TRBD2	TRBJ2-1	TGTGCCAGTAGTACTAGGACTAGCGGTTCCTACAATGAGCAGTTCTTC	CASSTRTSGSYNEQFF
-	TRBV21-1	-	TRBJ2-1	TGTGCCAGCAGCCGCCCCGGAGGGGGCCGACGCAATGGGAGAATCTTC	CASSRPGGGRRNGRIF
-	TRBV6-7	-	TRBJ1-5	TGTGCCAGCAGTTATAAACAGCCCCAGCATTTT	CASSYKQPQHF
-	TRBV28	-	TRBJ2-7	TGTGCCAGCAGTGTCGGACACTCCTACGAGCAGTACTTC	CASSVGHSYEQYF
few	TRBV7-8	-	TRBJ2-7	TGTGCCAGCAGCTTAGCTCAGGGGGGATCCTACGAGCAGTACTTC	CASSLAQGGSYEQYF
few	TRBV6-6	-	TRBJ1-2	TGTGCCAGCCTGTCCACAGCGGACCTCTATGGCTACACCTTC	CASLSTADLYGYTF